These 15 T cell receptor beta chains came from one sample sequenced in a study of blood T cells in healthy people across ages. Primed by a sample-barcoded 5' primer and a J-beta primer mix, a second PCR proceeded for 7 to 11 cycles. TCRdb re-analysed the 5' RACE reads in MiXCR, keeping a single row per CDR3 protein. The sample lists just under 550,000 distinct CDR3 sequences; approximately 25% were seen once. These data were also reused for a study on T cells of mothers and their children.

The sequencing sample was made of blood. These receptor sequences come from a boy between 5 and 17 years old in good health.

The CDR3 here is CASSPPTGLNTEAFF. CDR3 in DNA: TGTGCCAGCAGCCCCCCCACAGGGCTAAACACTGAAGCTTTCTTT. The rearrangement uses TRBV9 and TRBJ1-1; TRBD1 might be the D (6 bases). V dropped 4 bases and J dropped 2 bases, with 15 bases sitting between them. This CDR3 spans 15 amino acids. Germline CDR1 and CDR2: SGDLS and YYNGEE. The variable domain in full, with the rest retrieved from reference TRBV9 and TRBJ1-1, is DSGVTQTPKHLITATGQRVTLRCSPRSGDLSVYWYQQSLDQGLQFLIQYYNGEERAKGNILERFSAQQFPDLHSELNLSSLELGDSALYFCASSPPTGLNTEAFFGQGTRLTVV.

This clonotype turned up a few times. This sequence joins TRBV20-1 and TRBJ2-1, with D perhaps TRBD2 (6 bases). This CDR3 region has 14 residues. Germline CDR1 and CDR2: DFQATT and SNEGSKA (reference sequence). Between the trimmed V and J ends, which lost 3 bases and 3 bases, there was a span of 12 bases. CDR3 sequence: CSASPGTGYNEQFF. Here the CDR3 DNA reads TGCAGTGCTAGCCCCGGGACTGGCTACAATGAGCAGTTCTTC.

This clonotype has only a few counts. The chain links TRBV10-3 to TRBJ2-4; D gene ambiguous. CDR1 is ENHRY and CDR2 is SYGVKD in the germline V gene. The germline V and J ends were trimmed by 3 bases and 7 bases, with 16 bases remaining between them. The CDR3 has 15 amino acids. The chain's CDR3 is CAISDSLQEWNIQYF. The CDR3 nucleotides are TGTGCCATCAGTGACTCTCTTCAGGAGTGGAACATTCAGTACTTC.

This clonotype was found a few times. The chain links TRBV20-1 to TRBJ2-3; 9 bases are shared with TRBD2. Per germline, CDR1 DFQATT and CDR2 SNEGSKA (reference sequence). The V segment lost 2 bases and the J segment 9 bases; nucleotides outside the gene matches: 6. The CDR3 contains 13 residues. The CDR3 loop is CSARSAGGVTQYF. The DNA of the CDR3 is TGCAGTGCTAGATCGGCGGGGGGGGTCACGCAGTATTTT.

The chain recombines TRBV7-2 with TRBJ1-2; no definite D call. Germline CDR1 SGHTA, CDR2 FQGNSA. This CDR3 comprises 17 residues. Trimming pared 5 bases from V and 4 bases from J, leaving 23 bases between. The CDR3 is CASSPPSLSAGIYGYTF. The CDR3 DNA is TGTGCCAGCAGCCCCCCTAGCCTGTCCGCCGGTATCTATGGCTACACCTTC.

This clonotype was seen a handful of times. This sequence joins TRBV15 and TRBJ1-1; D gene uncertain. The germline V gene has CDR1 LNHNV and CDR2 YYDKDF (reference sequence). V was cut by 1 base and J by 1 base, with 10 bases left in between. This CDR3 contains 15 residues. CDR3 bases: TGTGCCACCAGCAGAGTCGGGATGGGGAACACTGAAGCTTTCTTT. It codes for CATSRVGMGNTEAFF.

This chain joins TRBV28 and TRBJ2-2, with 8 bases identical to TRBD2. CDR3 length equals 16 residues. After removal of 7 bases from V and 4 bases from J, the junction contained 11 bases not matched to a gene. Looked up from germline, CDR1 is MDHEN and CDR2 is SYDVKM. DNA of the CDR3: TGTGCCAGCATTAAACCCGGGACTAGGATCACCGGGGAGCTGTTTTTT. It yields the protein CASIKPGTRITGELFF.

This clonotype was counted a few times. The rearrangement uses TRBV7-8 and TRBJ1-6, with 7 bases that match TRBD1. Per the germline V gene, CDR1 is SGHVS and CDR2 is FQNEAQ. This CDR3 spans 17 amino acids. The junction had 3 bases not matched to a gene; V was cut back by 1 base and J by 0 bases. CDR3 sequence (DNA): TGTGCCAGCAGCTTAGGTGGGGACAGCTCCTATAATTCACCCCTCCACTTT. Protein sequence: CASSLGGDSSYNSPLHF. Complete variable domain (other parts from reference TRBV7-8 and TRBJ1-6): GAGVSQSPRYKVAKRGQDVALRCDPISGHVSLFWYQQALGQGPEFLTYFQNEAQLDKSGLPSDRFFAERPEGSVSTLKIQRTQQEDSAVYLCASSLGGDSSYNSPLHFGNGTRLTVT.

The V gene is TRBV28, the J gene TRBJ2-7; D might be TRBD2 (5 bases). The CDR3 spans 15 residues. The V and J ends lost 5 bases and 3 bases respectively, with 17 bases between them. Looked up from germline, CDR1 is MDHEN and CDR2 is SYDVKM. CDR3 loop: CASSTPVGRGYEQYF. In DNA, the CDR3 is TGTGCCAGCAGTACCCCCGTGGGGAGAGGCTACGAGCAGTACTTC.

This clonotype was counted between two and nine times. The V call is TRBV6-2 or TRBV6-3, the J call TRBJ1-1; no definite D call. Deletions cut 6 bases from V and 1 base from J, with 12 bases between. The germline gives CDR1 MNHEY, CDR2 SVGEGT. This CDR3 is 14 amino acids long. The CDR3 protein is CASSSPNGNTEAFF. DNA of the CDR3: TGTGCCAGCAGCTCCCCCAATGGGAACACTGAAGCTTTCTTT.

The gene calls are TRBV25-1 and TRBJ1-6; D not certain. Germline assignment: CDR1 MGHDK and CDR2 SYGVNS. Between the trimmed V and J ends, which lost 6 bases and 1 base, there was a span of 7 bases. The CDR3 has 14 residues. In nucleotides, the CDR3 is TGTGCCAGCAGCGGGATGTCCTATAATTCACCCCTCCACTTT. This sequence encodes CASSGMSYNSPLHF.

There are a few counts of this clonotype. The rearrangement uses TRBV18 and TRBJ2-5; 8 bases map to TRBD1. Trimming took 3 bases from V and 3 from J; bases not matched to a gene: 9. CDR1 and CDR2 from the germline V gene are KGHSH and LQKENI. This CDR3 is 16 amino acids long. The chain's CDR3 is CASSPQGAGSKETQYF. DNA of the CDR3: TGTGCCAGCTCACCTCAGGGGGCGGGCTCCAAAGAGACCCAGTACTTC.

This clonotype was counted between two and nine times. The chain is built from TRBV7-2 and TRBJ2-5, with D tentatively TRBD2 (6 bases). Trimming pared 7 bases from V and 5 bases from J, leaving 23 bases between. This CDR3 has 16 residues. Germline V gene data show CDR1 as SGHTA and CDR2 as FQGNSA. CDR3 sequence (DNA): TGTGCCAGCACTCAAGTCGGAGGGGTGCGTAGGGAGACCCAGTACTTC. Translated: CASTQVGGVRRETQYF.

This clonotype was detected a few times. At one of its ends the junction is not consistent with the germline gene, which may arise from a read error. V gene TRBV4-1 combines with J gene TRBJ2-7; 11 nucleotides match TRBD1. Germline CDR1 reads MGHRA; CDR2 reads YSYEKL. The CDR3 length is 15 residues. CDR3 amino acids: CAGSLGTGGTYEQYF. The CDR3, as DNA: TGCGCCGGCAGCCTAGGGACAGGGGGTACCTACGAGCAGTACTTC.

This clonotype showed up just a few times. This chain links TRBV7-8 with TRBJ2-7, with a weak D call TRBD2 (5 bases). The CDR3 length is 15 residues. The V end was cut by 4 bases, the J end by 4 bases, with 17 bases between. The V gene's germline CDR1 is SGHVS and CDR2 FQNEAQ. The DNA of the CDR3 is TGTGCCAGCAGCTCAGAGTGGTCTAGCTTTTACGAGCAGTACTTC. Its translation: CASSSEWSSFYEQYF.